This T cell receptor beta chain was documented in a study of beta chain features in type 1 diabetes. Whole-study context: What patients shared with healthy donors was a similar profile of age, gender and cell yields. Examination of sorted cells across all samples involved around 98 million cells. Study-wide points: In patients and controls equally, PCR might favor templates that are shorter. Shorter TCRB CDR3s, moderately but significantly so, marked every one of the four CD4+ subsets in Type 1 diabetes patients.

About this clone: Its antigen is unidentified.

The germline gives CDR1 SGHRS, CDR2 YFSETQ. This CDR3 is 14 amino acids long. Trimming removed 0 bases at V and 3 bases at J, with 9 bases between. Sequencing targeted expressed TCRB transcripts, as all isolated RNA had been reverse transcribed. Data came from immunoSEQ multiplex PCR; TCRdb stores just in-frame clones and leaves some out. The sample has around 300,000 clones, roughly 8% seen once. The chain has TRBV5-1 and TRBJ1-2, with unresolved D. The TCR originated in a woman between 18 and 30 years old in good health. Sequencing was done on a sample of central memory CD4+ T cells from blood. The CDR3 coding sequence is TGCGCCAGCAGCTTGGATGGGGTCGACTATGGCTACACCTTC. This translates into CASSLDGVDYGYTF. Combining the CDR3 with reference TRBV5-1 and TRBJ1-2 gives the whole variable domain KAGVTQTPRYLIKTRGQQVTLSCSPISGHRSVSWYQQTPGQGLQFLFEYFSETQRNKGNFPGRFSGRQFSNSRSEMNVSTLELGDSALYLCASSLDGVDYGYTFGSGTRLTVV.